The sequence of this T cell receptor beta chain was determined in a study of T cell responses to AZD1222 COVID-19 vaccine. Notes on this clone: Its antigen is as yet unknown.

Profiling relied on immunoSEQ multiplex PCR, and the TCRdb table lists in-frame clones only, not all of them. Of 120,000 or so clones detected, just under 95% appear once; the ten largest clones hold approximately 8%. Broader study findings: Clonal diversity was possibly underestimated, and the donors were mostly white British, with more females. Spike regions recognized by vaccine-associated CD4 TCRs spanned the protein, led by 160-218 and 743-854. Once two AZD1222 doses were given, Spike-specific TCR breadth and depth went up.

V shed 7 bases and J shed 3 bases, with 10 bases lying between them. Germline lookup yields CDR1 SNHLY and CDR2 FYNNEI. The CDR3 sequence is 12 residues long. The V and J genes are TRBV2 and TRBJ2-7; D perhaps matches TRBD1 (5 bases). The starting material was peripheral blood, obtained on day 0 of AZD1222 vaccination. The source of this sequence is an adult in good health. As DNA, the CDR3 is TGTGCCAGCAACGCAGGGAACTACGAGCAGTACTTC. It yields the protein CASNAGNYEQYF.